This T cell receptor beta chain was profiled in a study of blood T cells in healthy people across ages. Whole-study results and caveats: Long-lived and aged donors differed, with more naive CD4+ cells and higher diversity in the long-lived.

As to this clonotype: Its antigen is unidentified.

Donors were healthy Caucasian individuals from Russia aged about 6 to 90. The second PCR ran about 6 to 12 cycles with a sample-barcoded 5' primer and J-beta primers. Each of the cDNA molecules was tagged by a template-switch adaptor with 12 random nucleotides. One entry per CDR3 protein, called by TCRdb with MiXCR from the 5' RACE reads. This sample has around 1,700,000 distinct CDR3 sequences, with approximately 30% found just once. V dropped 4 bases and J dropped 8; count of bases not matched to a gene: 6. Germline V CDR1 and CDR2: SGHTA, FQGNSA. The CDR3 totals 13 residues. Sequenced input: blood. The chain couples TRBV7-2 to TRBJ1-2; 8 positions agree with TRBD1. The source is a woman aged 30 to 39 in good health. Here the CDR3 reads CASSSDRAQGYTF. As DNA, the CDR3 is TGTGCCAGCAGCTCGGACAGGGCGCAGGGCTACACCTTC.